These T cell receptor beta chains were read from a single sample in a study of human CD8 memory T cell subsets. Using the 5' RACE reads, TCRdb records one entry per CDR3 protein without DNA. Listed are about 18,000 distinct CDR3 sequences; around 5.8% falls within the top ten. Sequenced sample: CD8+ T cells from PBMCs. These receptors came from a human donor in good health. Each CDR3 is given with its conserved first and last residue. Clone size is shown for a subset of rows, as once, few, many or a class of expanded clone.

v_gene	abundance	j_gene	CDR3aa
TRBV3-1	.	TRBJ1-1	CASSQGSLEAFF
TRBV28	.	TRBJ2-7	CASSIPGQGAKEQYF
TRBV7-9	.	TRBJ2-1	CASSQTSGGRMDEQFF
TRBV7-9	.	TRBJ2-2	CASSAWWREGQSGELFF
TRBV5-1	.	TRBJ2-1	CASSLEGPTGGYEQFF
TRBV29-1	.	TRBJ2-1	CSVEGRGEDNEQFF
TRBV5-8	.	TRBJ2-1	CASSLVFYNEQFF
TRBV20-1	.	TRBJ2-1	CSARDLAGEWAEQFF
TRBV7-8	.	TRBJ2-3	CASSSGGTSDTQYF
TRBV7-9	.	TRBJ2-7	CASSPEVYLTYEQYF
TRBV19	.	TRBJ2-5	CASSIERGRKETQYF
TRBV11-2	.	TRBJ2-3	CASSSWPGGQGRIGTDTQYF
TRBV7-6	.	TRBJ2-3	CASSLLAGGGTDTQYF
TRBV29-1	medium-sized	TRBJ1-5	CSVAERDSALGGQPQHF
TRBV12-2	.	TRBJ1-3	CASRPFAGAGNTIYF
TRBV4-3	.	TRBJ2-1	CASTAWTSGYNEQFF
TRBV12-3/TRBV12-4	.	TRBJ2-1	CASRDNSYNEQFF
TRBV7-9	.	TRBJ2-6	CASSLTRAVSLTF
TRBV7-2	.	TRBJ2-1	CASSFGLAGVTTNNEQFF
TRBV27	.	TRBJ1-6	CASNTIRGNNSPLHF
TRBV14	.	TRBJ1-2	CASSQHLTTDDGYTF
TRBV12-3/TRBV12-4	.	TRBJ2-7	CASTKGTGSPYEQYF
TRBV5-4	.	TRBJ2-1	CASSMGLEAFF